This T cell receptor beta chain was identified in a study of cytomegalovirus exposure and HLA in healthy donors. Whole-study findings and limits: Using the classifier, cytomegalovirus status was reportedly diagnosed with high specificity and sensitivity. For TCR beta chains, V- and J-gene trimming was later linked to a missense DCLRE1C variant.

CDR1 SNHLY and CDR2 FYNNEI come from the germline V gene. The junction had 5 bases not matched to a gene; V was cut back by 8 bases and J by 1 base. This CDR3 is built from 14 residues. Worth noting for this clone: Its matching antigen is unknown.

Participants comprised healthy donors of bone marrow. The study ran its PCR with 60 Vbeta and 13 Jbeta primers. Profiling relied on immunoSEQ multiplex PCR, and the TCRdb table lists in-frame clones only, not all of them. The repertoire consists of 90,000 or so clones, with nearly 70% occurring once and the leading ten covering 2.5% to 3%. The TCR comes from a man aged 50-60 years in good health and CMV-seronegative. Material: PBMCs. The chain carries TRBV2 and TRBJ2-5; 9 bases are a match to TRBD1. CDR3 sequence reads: CASGQDRGQETQYF. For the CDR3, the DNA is TGTGCCAGCGGGCAGGACAGGGGCCAAGAGACCCAGTACTTC.